The 19 T cell receptor beta chains below all came from one sample that was sequenced in a study of STAT5B mutations in CD4+ large granular lymphocyte leukemia. TCRdb keeps only in-frame clones here, not all; method: immunoSEQ multiplex PCR. The sample contains 25,000 to 35,000 clones, 60% to 80% of which appear only once. Sequencing was done on a sample of CD4+ T cells from blood buffy coats. The receptor source for this set is a human donor in good health.

The chain employs TRBV29-1 and TRBJ1-2; a weak D match, TRBD1 (5 bases). CDR3 size: 13 residues. V lost 6 bases and J lost 2, with 13 bases in between. The V gene's germline CDR1 is SQVTM and CDR2 ANQGSEA. Here the CDR3 DNA reads TGCAGCGTCCTCTTCCAGGGAAACTATGGCTACACCTTC. Its translation is CSVLFQGNYGYTF.

This chain joins TRBV18 and TRBJ2-1, with D tentatively TRBD1 (6 bases). CDR1 is KGHSH, CDR2 LQKENI, per germline. The CDR3 has 13 residues. V gave up 5 bases and J gave up 6 bases, with 11 bases separating them. The CDR3 sequence: CASSSQGPNEQFF. CDR3 coding DNA: TGTGCCAGCTCATCTCAGGGGCCCAATGAGCAGTTCTTC.

The chain carries TRBV30 and TRBJ1-2; D remains ambiguous. In germline, CDR1 is GTSNPN, CDR2 SVGIG (reference sequence). CDR3 length equals 14 residues. V lost 4 bases to trimming and J lost 3 bases, with 15 bases between them. CDR3 amino acids: CAWTGRQTYYGYTF. For the CDR3, the DNA is TGTGCCTGGACCGGCCGACAAACATACTATGGCTACACCTTC.

In its sample, this clone was seen a few times. This chain links TRBV27 with TRBJ1-1, with a tentative D call TRBD1 (6 bases). Between the trimmed V and J ends, which lost 3 bases and 7 bases, there was a span of 12 bases. The V gene's germline CDR1 is MNHEY and CDR2 SMNVEV (reference sequence). This CDR3 contains 13 residues. Here the CDR3 DNA reads TGTGCCAGCAGTTTTCAGGGGCAGGGTGAAGCTTTCTTT. Its translation is CASSFQGQGEAFF.

This chain connects TRBV6-6 to TRBJ2-7; possible D gene TRBD1, 6 bases. Trimming removed 6 bases at V and 6 bases at J, with 21 bases between. The CDR3 contains 15 residues. Germline V lookup: CDR1 MNHNY, CDR2 SVGAGI (reference sequence). This CDR3 reads CASRRLTGSPGEQYF. In DNA form, the CDR3 reads TGTGCCAGCAGACGCCTAACAGGGTCGCCCGGCGAGCAGTACTTC.

V and J are TRBV28 and TRBJ2-4, with 9 bases fitting TRBD1. CDR3 length equals 14 residues. The V gene's germline CDR1 is MDHEN and CDR2 SYDVKM. V trimming: 3 bases; J trimming: 9 bases; junction bases outside the gene matches: 6. This chain's CDR3 is CASSFWTGEGIQYF. DNA for the CDR3: TGTGCCAGCAGTTTTTGGACAGGGGAGGGCATTCAGTACTTC.

The genes are TRBV6-1 and TRBJ1-6, with D unclear. The CDR3 covers 13 residues. V was cut by 2 bases and J by 9 bases, with 8 bases left in between. The germline V gene has CDR1 MNHNS and CDR2 SASEGT. The CDR3, as DNA: TGTGCCAGCAGTGAAAGAGGGAGTTCACCCCTCCACTTT. Translation: CASSERGSSPLHF.

This chain links TRBV19 with TRBJ1-1; D unresolved. Trimming took off 5 bases at V and 1 base at J, with 20 bases between the two ends. Germline CDR1 reads LNHDA; CDR2 reads SQIVND (reference sequence). The CDR3 has 17 amino acids. The CDR3 loop reads CASSPPGPGTRNTEAFF. CDR3 coding DNA: TGTGCCAGTAGTCCCCCCGGACCCGGCACGAGGAACACTGAAGCTTTCTTT.

J is TRBJ1-1 and V is TRBV5-1, with D perhaps matching TRBD1 (6 bases). Germline lookup yields CDR1 SGHRS and CDR2 YFSETQ. The V and J ends lost 4 bases and 1 base respectively, with 17 bases between them. The CDR3 is 16 amino acids. The CDR3 nucleotides read TGCGCCAGCAGCGAGGGGACAATGGACACGAACACTGAAGCTTTCTTT. This encodes CASSEGTMDTNTEAFF.

This chain connects TRBV7-8 to TRBJ2-2, with 10 bases aligning to TRBD1. Germline V gene sequence: CDR1 SGHVS, CDR2 FQNEAQ. V was clipped by 5 bases and J by 4 bases; unmatched bases: 7. The length of the CDR3 is 16 residues. The CDR3 DNA sequence: TGTGCCAGCAGCCACAGGACAGGGGGTCTCACCGGGGAGCTGTTTTTT. The encoded protein is CASSHRTGGLTGELFF.

V is TRBV5-4 and J is TRBJ2-2, with D possibly being TRBD1 or TRBD2 (5 bases each). CDR1 is SGHNT and CDR2 is YYREEE in the germline V gene (reference sequence). V lost 4 bases to trimming and J lost 4 bases, with 14 bases between them. The CDR3 is 15 residues long. The CDR3: CASSIGALGTGELFF. The DNA of the CDR3 is TGTGCCAGCAGCATCGGGGCCCTGGGCACCGGGGAGCTGTTTTTT.

The chain carries TRBV19 and TRBJ1-1; the D gene is possibly TRBD1 (6 bases). The CDR3 has 14 residues. Germline V gene data show CDR1 as LNHDA and CDR2 as SQIVND (reference sequence). Trimming shortened V by 10 bases and J by 1 base, and 16 bases separated the two germline ends. This CDR3 reads CATLGALGNTEAFF. CDR3 sequence (DNA): TGTGCCACCCTGGGGGCCCTGGGGAACACTGAAGCTTTCTTT.

Only a few counts were recorded for this clone. The chain links TRBV30 to TRBJ1-4, with 10 bases lining up with TRBD1. From germline, CDR1 is GTSNPN and CDR2 SVGIG (reference sequence). The CDR3 sequence is 16 residues long. V trimming: 3 bases; J trimming: 5 bases; junction bases outside the gene matches: 9. The CDR3 protein is CAWRGQGRLKNEKLFF. The CDR3, as DNA: TGTGCCTGGAGGGGACAGGGGAGACTGAAGAATGAAAAACTGTTTTTT.

The chain is built from TRBV9 and TRBJ1-2, with no clear D. Trimming stripped 4 bases from V and 4 bases from J, with 14 bases between. Germline assignment: CDR1 SGDLS and CDR2 YYNGEE. The CDR3 consists of 14 residues. The CDR3 region has the DNA TGTGCCAGCAGCCCCCGGGTCGATACCTATGGCTACACCTTC. This gives the protein CASSPRVDTYGYTF.

The chain joins TRBV4-1 to TRBJ2-4; D tentatively reads TRBD1 or TRBD2 (5 bases each). This CDR3 contains 15 residues. V lost 0 bases to trimming and J lost 8 bases, with 14 bases between them. Germline V gene lookup returns CDR1 MGHRA and CDR2 YSYEKL. CDR3 region: CASSQDGTWKDIQYF. In DNA, the CDR3 is TGCGCCAGCAGCCAAGATGGGACGTGGAAAGACATTCAGTACTTC.

CDR3 region: CASSLFVGLGTSGYTF. The DNA for the CDR3 is TGTGCCAGCAGTTTATTTGTCGGATTGGGGACATCCGGCTACACCTTC. The chain couples TRBV27 to TRBJ1-2; D is perhaps TRBD1 (6 bases). From germline, CDR1 is MNHEY and CDR2 SMNVEV (reference sequence). V gave up 1 base and J gave up 8 bases, with 20 bases separating them. The CDR3 loop spans 16 amino acids.

The chain has TRBV18 and TRBJ1-6; D might be TRBD1 (6 bases). CDR1 is KGHSH, CDR2 LQKENI, per germline. The CDR3 spans 17 residues. Trimming pared 0 bases from V and 2 bases from J, leaving 11 bases between. DNA for the CDR3: TGTGCCAGCTCACCACCGGGGGCAGGGGCCTATAATTCACCCCTCCACTTT. Translated: CASSPPGAGAYNSPLHF.

This clone was detected a few times. This chain uses TRBV4-2 with TRBJ1-6; no reliable D call. In germline, CDR1 is LGHNA, CDR2 YNFKEQ. With 0 bases removed from V and 7 bases from J, the gap between germline ends came to 7 bases. This CDR3 is built from 14 residues. The CDR3 here is CASSQELGNSPLHF. CDR3 sequence (DNA): TGTGCCAGCAGCCAAGAGCTCGGAAATTCACCCCTCCACTTT.

This chain joins TRBV30 and TRBJ1-3; D remains unclear. The V end lost 3 bases, the J end lost 0 bases, and 12 bases lay between the germline ends. CDR3 length equals 15 residues. Germline CDR1 and CDR2: GTSNPN and SVGIG (reference sequence). DNA of the CDR3: TGTGCCTGGAGCGGACGGTGGGGCTCTGGAAACACCATATATTTT. Residues: CAWSGRWGSGNTIYF.